One and the same sample provided the 27 T cell receptor beta chains below, sequenced in a study of T cell repertoires in cytomegalovirus infection. TCRdb re-called the reads with MiXCR, one entry per CDR3 protein. The data hold 120,000 to 150,000 distinct CDR3 sequences, with about 6% observed a single time. Sequenced sample: PBMCs. These receptors all stem from a human donor in good health (CMV status not recorded). Some clones in this sample may be carry-over from other donors' samples.

The chain uses TRBV29-1 and TRBJ2-1, with D possibly TRBD1 on 6 matching bases. CDR1 SQVTM and CDR2 ANQGSEA come from the germline V gene. The CDR3 is made up of 12 amino acids. Trimming cost V 3 bases and J 9 bases, with 12 bases left between them. The CDR3 sequence: CSVDVRGGEQFF. Here the CDR3 DNA reads TGCAGCGTTGATGTGAGAGGGGGTGAGCAGTTCTTC.

The chain is built from TRBV20-1 and TRBJ2-2; tentatively, D is TRBD1 (5 bases). This CDR3 region has 13 residues. The V end lost 3 bases, the J end lost 5 bases, and 10 bases lay between the germline ends. Germline V gives CDR1 DFQATT, CDR2 SNEGSKA (reference sequence). In DNA form, the CDR3 reads TGCAGTGCTAGCAGGGAAGTGACCGGGGAGCTGTTTTTT. The encoded protein is CSASREVTGELFF.

This clonotype was counted many times. The chain has TRBV6-2 or TRBV6-3 and TRBJ1-6; the D is unclear. Germline CDR1 reads MNHEY; CDR2 reads SVGEGT. Deletions cut 3 bases from V and 5 bases from J, with 11 bases between. CDR3 length equals 15 residues. The DNA of the CDR3 is TGTGCCAGCAGTTATCTAACAGCCAATAATTCACCCCTCCACTTT. This sequence encodes CASSYLTANNSPLHF.

The chain employs TRBV19 and TRBJ1-1; D unresolved. This CDR3 comprises 13 residues. Germline V gene data show CDR1 as LNHDA and CDR2 as SQIVND (reference sequence). V lost 5 bases, J lost 1 base, and 8 bases lay in between. CDR3: CASSLLTNTEAFF. The CDR3 DNA follows: TGTGCCAGTAGTCTCCTCACGAACACTGAAGCTTTCTTT. The full variable domain, with the rest looked up from reference TRBV19 and TRBJ1-1, is DGGITQSPKYLFRKEGQNVTLSCEQNLNHDAMYWYRQDPGQGLRLIYYSQIVNDFQKGDIAEGYSVSREKKESFPLTVTSAQKNPTAFYLCASSLLTNTEAFFGQGTRLTVV.

This clonotype was seen ten or more times. CDR3 bases: TGTGCCATCAGTATACAGGGGAACTATGAGCAGTTCTTC. It yields the protein CAISIQGNYEQFF. The chain is built from TRBV10-3 and TRBJ2-1; 7 nucleotides align to TRBD1. Germline loops: CDR1 ENHRY, CDR2 SYGVKD. CDR3 length: 13 residues. V trimming: 5 bases; J trimming: 8 bases; junction bases outside the gene matches: 6.

This clonotype was counted a few times. A much larger clonotype is one base distant, so this may be a read error. The genes are TRBV19 and TRBJ1-5, with 9 nucleotides matching TRBD1. V lost 9 bases, J lost 0 bases, and 3 bases stayed unmatched. The CDR3 is 14 amino acids. Looked up from germline, CDR1 is LNHDA and CDR2 is SQIVND (reference sequence). The CDR3 DNA reads TGTGCCAGCGGACAGGGGTATAGCAATCAGCCCCAGCATTTT. Translating gives CASGQGYSNQPQHF.

At least ten counts were recorded for this clonotype. The chain employs TRBV5-4 and TRBJ2-5; tentative D call: TRBD2 (6 bases). Trimming removed 0 bases at V and 5 bases at J, with 11 bases between. Germline CDR1 SGHNT, CDR2 YYREEE (reference sequence). The CDR3 is made up of 14 amino acids. This CDR3 reads CASSLVGDSETQYF. The CDR3 nucleotides are TGTGCCAGCAGCTTGGTGGGGGACTCCGAGACCCAGTACTTC.

A remark on this clonotype: A read error is possible here, since a much larger clone lies one base away. This rearrangement joins TRBV2 to TRBJ1-5; maybe TRBD1 (6 bases). CDR1 and CDR2 (germline): SNHLY, FYNNEI. The V end was cut by 2 bases, the J end by 4 bases, with 9 bases between. The CDR3 contains 14 residues. CDR3 region: CASSEQGRNQPQHF. The CDR3 DNA reads TGTGCCAGCAGTGAACAGGGGAGAAATCAGCCCCAGCATTTT.

In its sample, this clonotype was seen many times. CDR3 residues: CASSHGRGGKTQYF. In DNA, the CDR3 is TGTGCCAGCAGCCACGGGCGGGGGGGGAAGACCCAGTACTTC. The J gene is TRBJ2-5, the V gene TRBV28, with TRBD2 matching 9 bases. CDR1 is MDHEN and CDR2 is SYDVKM in the germline V gene. Trimming took 6 bases from V and 6 from J; bases not matched to a gene: 8. The CDR3 spans 14 residues. Filled out from reference TRBV28 and TRBJ2-5, the complete variable domain reads DVKVTQSSRYLVKRTGEKVFLECVQDMDHENMFWYRQDPGLGLRLIYFSYDVKMKEKGDIPEGYSVSREKKERFSLILESASTNQTSMYLCASSHGRGGKTQYFGPGTRLLVL.

This clonotype came up many times. V usage is TRBV7-2 and J usage is TRBJ1-5; 7 bases match TRBD1. V was clipped by 4 bases and J by 11 bases; unmatched bases: 17. The CDR3 has 16 amino acids. Germline lookup yields CDR1 SGHTA and CDR2 FQGNSA. The CDR3 DNA is TGTGCCAGCAGCTCGCCAGGGGGGCGAACGCAATCAGCCCAGCATTTT. The encoded protein is CASSSPGGRTQSAQHF.

This clonotype was counted only a few times. The rearrangement links TRBV12-3 or TRBV12-4 to TRBJ2-1; D unclear. The CDR3 is made up of 12 amino acids. The V end lost 1 base, the J end lost 14 bases, and 12 bases lay between the germline ends. In DNA, the CDR3 is TGTGCCAGCAGTTTAGAAGGGTTTGTCGAGTTCTTC. Amino acids: CASSLEGFVEFF.

This clonotype was recorded a few times. The CDR3 spells CASSQDSITGELFF. CDR3 in DNA: TGCGCCAGCAGCCAAGATTCCATAACCGGGGAGCTGTTTTTT. V and J are TRBV4-1 and TRBJ2-2; no definite D call. CDR1 and CDR2 from the germline V gene are MGHRA and YSYEKL. Trimming shortened V by 0 bases and J by 5 bases, and 7 bases separated the two germline ends. This CDR3 comprises 14 residues.

In its sample, this clonotype was seen many times. The chain uses TRBV7-2 and TRBJ1-1, with 9 bases fitting TRBD1. Losses at the gene ends were 3 bases for V and 4 bases for J; bases not matched to a gene: 3. The CDR3 spans 14 residues. The germline gives CDR1 SGHTA, CDR2 FQGNSA. The CDR3 nucleotides read TGTGCCAGCAGCTTTACAGGGGGCCGCACTGAAGCTTTCTTT. This sequence encodes CASSFTGGRTEAFF. The complete variable domain, with remaining parts taken from reference TRBV7-2 and TRBJ1-1, reads GAGVSQSPSNKVTEKGKDVELRCDPISGHTALYWYRQSLGQGLEFLIYFQGNSAPDKSGLPSDRFSAERTGGSVSTLTIQRTQQEDSAVYLCASSFTGGRTEAFFGQGTRLTVV.

V gene TRBV5-4 combines with J gene TRBJ1-2; D may be TRBD1 (5 bases). V was pared by 2 bases and J by 1 base, with 18 bases between. The germline V gene has CDR1 SGHNT and CDR2 YYREEE (reference sequence). CDR3 length: 17 amino acids. Written as DNA, the CDR3 is TGTGCCAGCAGCTTAAACGTTGGGGCGGCTAGTAACTATGGCTACACCTTC. Its protein is CASSLNVGAASNYGYTF.

The chain has TRBV5-1 and TRBJ1-2, with 8 nucleotides matching TRBD1. The germline gives CDR1 SGHRS, CDR2 YFSETQ. This CDR3 has 13 amino acids. Unmatched junction bases numbered 10, after V lost 4 bases and J lost 11 bases. The DNA for the CDR3 is TGCGCCAGCAGCAGGACAGGGAGTTCACAGTACACCTTC. It is translated as CASSRTGSSQYTF.

This clonotype was seen at least ten times. The chain combines TRBV11-2 with TRBJ2-3, with 8 bases fitting TRBD2. The CDR3 is 12 residues long. The J segment lost 8 bases and the V segment lost 5 bases, leaving 3 bases of the junction unmatched. Looked up from germline, CDR1 is SGHAT and CDR2 is FQNNGV. The CDR3 sequence: CASSPGGGTQYF. Here the CDR3 DNA reads TGTGCCAGCAGCCCGGGAGGGGGTACGCAGTATTTT.

This clonotype was recorded at least ten times. The chain combines TRBV12-3 or TRBV12-4 with TRBJ1-6; D is undetermined. Trimming shortened V by 6 bases and J by 5 bases, and 8 bases separated the two germline ends. CDR3 length: 13 residues. CDR3 coding DNA: TGTGCCAGCAGCCTGGTGGATAATTCACCCCTCCACTTT. It is translated as CASSLVDNSPLHF.

This clonotype was seen at least ten times. This sequence joins TRBV6-6 and TRBJ2-5; D is unclear. V lost 0 bases and J lost 4, with 9 bases in between. This CDR3 spans 14 amino acids. CDR1 MNHNY and CDR2 SVGAGI come from the germline V gene (reference sequence). The CDR3 spells CASSYSSLGETQYF. The CDR3 region has the DNA TGTGCCAGCAGTTACTCGAGCCTTGGAGAGACCCAGTACTTC.

The sample holds a few counts of this clonotype. The chain links TRBV5-1 to TRBJ2-5, with 8 bases that match TRBD1. The germline V gene encodes CDR1 SGHRS and CDR2 YFSETQ. Germline trimming cut 3 bases from V and 4 bases from J; bases unmatched to any gene: 11. The CDR3 runs 16 residues. The CDR3: CASSSDTGGFGETQYF. The CDR3 DNA follows: TGCGCCAGCAGCTCGGACACAGGGGGTTTTGGAGAGACCCAGTACTTC.

Worth noting for this clonotype: Being one base from a much bigger clone, this may be a read error. The genes are TRBV6-5 and TRBJ2-3; 8 nucleotides agree with TRBD2. The V gene's germline CDR1 is MNHEY and CDR2 SVGAGI. After removal of 6 bases from V and 2 bases from J, the junction contained 7 bases not matched to a gene. CDR3 size: 15 residues. The CDR3 protein is CASRSAGGHTDTQYF. In DNA form, the CDR3 reads TGTGCCAGCAGGAGTGCGGGGGGACACACAGATACGCAGTATTTT.

At least ten counts were recorded for this clonotype. The rearrangement uses TRBV20-1 and TRBJ1-5; D not certain. Trimming removed 1 base from V and 3 bases from J, with 16 bases in between. The germline CDR1 and CDR2 sequences are DFQATT and SNEGSKA (reference sequence). The CDR3 contains 16 residues. In nucleotides, the CDR3 is TGCAGTGCTAGAGCCCTGCTGACAACAACCAATCAGCCCCAGCATTTT. Translating gives CSARALLTTTNQPQHF.

This clonotype was seen repeatedly, ten times or more. The chain employs TRBV7-6 and TRBJ1-1; 12 positions match TRBD1. After removal of 5 bases from V and 6 bases from J, the junction contained 7 bases not matched to a gene. CDR1 and CDR2 from the germline V gene are SGHVS and FNYEAQ. The CDR3 runs 15 residues. The CDR3 region is CASSQEGQGASEAFF. The CDR3 DNA sequence: TGTGCCAGCAGCCAGGAGGGACAGGGGGCTTCTGAAGCTTTCTTT. Full variable domain (rest looked up from reference TRBV7-6 and TRBJ1-1): GAGVSQSPRYKVTKRGQDVALRCDPISGHVSLYWYRQALGQGPEFLTYFNYEAQQDKSGLPNDRFSAERPEGSISTLTIQRTEQRDSAMYRCASSQEGQGASEAFFGQGTRLTVV.

The chain uses TRBV20-1 and TRBJ1-4, with D perhaps TRBD1 (5 bases). This CDR3 region has 16 residues. Germline CDR1 DFQATT, CDR2 SNEGSKA (reference sequence). V lost 0 bases and J 8 bases, leaving 19 bases between the germline ends. The DNA of the CDR3 is TGCAGTGCTAGAGATCGGAGGGGCGCGATTCGAGAAAAACTGTTTTTT. It is translated as CSARDRRGAIREKLFF.

Many counts were recorded for this clonotype. This chain joins TRBV6-6 and TRBJ1-5; 10 nucleotides match TRBD1. Germline V gene sequence: CDR1 MNHNY, CDR2 SVGAGI (reference sequence). V was pared by 6 bases and J by 0 bases, with 14 bases of the junction left unmatched. CDR3 length: 19 amino acids. The CDR3 region has the DNA TGTGCCAGCAGAAAAAAGGGGACAGGGGCGCAAAATAGCAATCAGCCCCAGCATTTT. As protein: CASRKKGTGAQNSNQPQHF.

This clonotype was seen more than once but under ten times. This chain uses TRBV7-2 with TRBJ2-3, with a weak D call TRBD2 (5 bases). This CDR3 is 12 amino acids long. Germline V gene data show CDR1 as SGHTA and CDR2 as FQGNSA. V lost 9 bases, J lost 4 bases, and 11 bases lay in between. CDR3: CARESGADTQYF. Here the CDR3 DNA reads TGTGCCAGAGAAAGCGGAGCAGATACGCAGTATTTT.

This clonotype was picked up many times. The chain recombines TRBV7-2 with TRBJ1-3; D is unresolved. CDR1 is SGHTA, CDR2 FQGNSA, per germline. The CDR3 length is 16 residues. V was cut by 2 bases and J by 0 bases, with 11 bases left in between. The CDR3 loop is CASSLSSVTSGNTIYF. CDR3 in DNA: TGTGCCAGCAGCTTATCTTCAGTGACCTCTGGAAACACCATATATTTT.

This clonotype was seen ten or more times. A read error may account for a junction end that differs from germline. CDR3 nucleotide sequence: TGTGCCTGCAGTCATAACACTGAAGCTTTCTTT. Translation: CACSHNTEAFF. This chain links TRBV2 with TRBJ1-1, with D uncertain. From germline, CDR1 is SNHLY and CDR2 FYNNEI. The CDR3 is 11 residues long.